The rows below give T cell receptor beta chains drawn from one sample of a study of T-cell memory formation after mild COVID-19. TCRdb passed the 5' RACE reads through MiXCR, listing each CDR3 protein once. Altogether around 200,000 distinct CDR3 sequences are present, 20% to 25% being singletons, with the ten largest covering approximately 22%. Sequenced sample: PBMCs or a T cell subset sorted from them (not recorded which). These receptors were taken from an adult woman who had mild COVID-19 (a few samples of this study predate the infection). Cell type and time point are not known. The CDR3 runs from the conserved cysteine through the conserved F or W. Each record gives: clone size, J gene, D gene, V gene, CDR3 protein, CDR3 DNA. A D gene is named only where the DNA matches it firmly. Some rows mark clone size as missing; the rest say once, few, many or name a class of expanded clone.

few	TRBJ2-4	NA	TRBV7-9	CASRGAGGPSPVQYF	TGTGCCAGCAGGGGCGCGGGCGGTCCTAGTCCGGTTCAGTACTTC
few	TRBJ2-5	NA	TRBV4-1	CASSQEGRGETQYF	TGCGCCAGCAGCCAAGAAGGACGGGGAGAGACCCAGTACTTC
NA	TRBJ2-2	TRBD1	TRBV3-1	CASSQEGTGGSGELFF	TGTGCCAGCAGCCAAGAAGGGACAGGGGGCTCCGGGGAGCTGTTTTTT
NA	TRBJ2-1	NA	TRBV6-2/TRBV6-3	CASSYGGGQFF	TGTGCCAGCAGTTACGGAGGGGGGCAGTTCTTC
few	TRBJ1-1	NA	TRBV18	CASSPPEGGAFF	TGTGCCAGCTCACCACCGGAGGGCGGAGCTTTCTTT
NA	TRBJ1-5	NA	TRBV5-5	CASSLSELSNQPQHF	TGTGCCAGCAGCTTGTCGGAACTTAGCAATCAGCCCCAGCATTTT
NA	TRBJ2-1	TRBD2	TRBV18	CASSPGLADNEQFF	TGTGCCAGCTCACCGGGACTAGCGGACAATGAGCAGTTCTTC
NA	TRBJ2-1	NA	TRBV6-5	CASSYTGNEQFF	TGTGCCAGCAGTTACACGGGAAATGAGCAGTTCTTC
few	TRBJ1-5	TRBD1	TRBV7-9	CASSLDYRGNQPQHF	TGTGCCAGCAGCTTAGACTACAGGGGGAATCAGCCCCAGCATTTT
NA	TRBJ2-1	TRBD1	TRBV29-1	CSGTGGGWAEQFF	TGCAGCGGGACAGGGGGCGGATGGGCTGAGCAGTTCTTC
NA	TRBJ1-4	NA	TRBV7-8	CASSLALSGTEKLFF	TGTGCCAGCAGCTTAGCGTTATCGGGGACAGAAAAACTGTTTTTT
NA	TRBJ2-1	NA	TRBV12-3/TRBV12-4	CASSFYRGYNEQFF	TGTGCCAGCAGTTTCTATAGAGGCTACAATGAGCAGTTCTTC